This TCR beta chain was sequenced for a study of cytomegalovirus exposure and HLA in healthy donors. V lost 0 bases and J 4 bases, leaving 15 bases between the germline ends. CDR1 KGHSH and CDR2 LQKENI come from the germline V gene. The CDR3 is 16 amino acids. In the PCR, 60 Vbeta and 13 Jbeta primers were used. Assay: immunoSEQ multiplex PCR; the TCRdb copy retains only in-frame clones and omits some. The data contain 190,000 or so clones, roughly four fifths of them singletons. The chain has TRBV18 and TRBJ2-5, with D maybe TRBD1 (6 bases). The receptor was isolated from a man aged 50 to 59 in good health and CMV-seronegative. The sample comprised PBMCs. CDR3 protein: CASSPPVQGVGETQYF. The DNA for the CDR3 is TGTGCCAGCTCACCACCCGTACAGGGAGTAGGAGAGACCCAGTACTTC. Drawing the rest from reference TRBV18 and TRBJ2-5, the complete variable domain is NAGVMQNPRHLVRRRGQEARLRCSPMKGHSHVYWYRQLPEEGLKFMVYLQKENIIDESGMPKERFSAEFPKEGPSILRIQQVVRGDSAAYFCASSPPVQGVGETQYFGPGTRLLVL.